Listed here are 19 T cell receptor beta chains from one sample, sequenced in a study of post-analysis software for immune sequencing data. Prepared libraries of TCR beta cDNA carried unique molecular identifiers. TCRdb itself ran the PCR reads through MiXCR, one entry per CDR3 protein. The table has hundreds of thousands of distinct CDR3 sequences, 44% seen once. No cognate antigen is known for these TCRs. The study, taken as a whole, reports: Compared with controls, patients had more of about 5 TRBV segments, including TRBV5-6, TRBV5-1 and TRBV20-1.

Input material: blood. Source of these receptors: a girl aged 5-17 years with multiple sclerosis.

The V gene is TRBV5-1, the J gene TRBJ2-1, with D tentatively TRBD2 (5 bases). This CDR3 is 12 amino acids long. V shed 2 bases and J shed 9 bases, with 9 bases lying between them. The germline CDR1 and CDR2 sequences are SGHRS and YFSETQ. CDR3 sequence reads: CASSFEGGEQFF. CDR3 in DNA: TGCGCCAGCAGCTTTGAAGGAGGTGAGCAGTTCTTC.

This clonotype has at least ten counts. The rearrangement joins TRBV12-3 or TRBV12-4 to TRBJ2-7, with no clear D. The length of the CDR3 is 13 residues. The V and J ends lost 3 bases and 2 bases respectively, with 8 bases between them. This CDR3 reads CASSFGGPYEQYF. The CDR3 DNA is TGTGCCAGCAGTTTTGGCGGACCCTACGAGCAGTACTTC.

The CDR3 DNA reads as TGTGCCAGCAGTGAAGAACAGGGACCGAATCAGCCCCAGCATTTT. Protein sequence: CASSEEQGPNQPQHF. V gene TRBV2 combines with J gene TRBJ1-5; a weak D match, TRBD1 (6 bases). The CDR3 loop spans 15 amino acids. Looked up from germline, CDR1 is SNHLY and CDR2 is FYNNEI. Trimming removed 1 base from V and 4 bases from J, with 11 bases in between.

This chain joins TRBV29-1 and TRBJ2-4, with D possibly matching TRBD2 (6 bases). V lost 5 bases to trimming and J lost 2 bases, with 16 bases between them. CDR3 length equals 15 residues. Germline CDR1 reads SQVTM; CDR2 reads ANQGSEA. The CDR3 reads CSVLGGSYSKNIQYF. CDR3 bases: TGCAGCGTTCTTGGGGGGAGTTATTCCAAAAACATTCAGTACTTC. Combining the CDR3 with reference TRBV29-1 and TRBJ2-4 gives the whole variable domain SAVISQKPSRDICQRGTSLTIQCQVDSQVTMMFWYRQQPGQSLTLIATANQGSEATYESGFVIDKFPISRPNLTFSTLTVSNMSPEDSSIYLCSVLGGSYSKNIQYFGAGTRLSVL.

This clonotype was counted a few times. The chain joins TRBV20-1 to TRBJ2-1, with 7 bases lining up with TRBD2. V shed 6 bases, J shed 5 bases, and the junction held 10 bases outside the gene matches. The CDR3 sequence is 14 residues long. Germline CDR1 DFQATT, CDR2 SNEGSKA (reference sequence). The CDR3 DNA sequence: TGCAGTGCCTTGAAGGGAGCGGGAAACAATGAGCAGTTCTTC. It translates to CSALKGAGNNEQFF.

The CDR3 reads CASSEYGGYPNNEQFF. CDR3 nucleotide sequence: TGTGCCAGCAGTGAATATGGCGGATACCCAAACAATGAGCAGTTCTTC. The chain has TRBV2 and TRBJ2-1; no definite D call. Germline lookup yields CDR1 SNHLY and CDR2 FYNNEI. The CDR3 is made up of 16 amino acids. Between the trimmed V and J ends, which lost 2 bases and 5 bases, there was a span of 16 bases.

In the case of this clonotype: One end of the junction varies from germline; a read error may be responsible. The V and J genes are TRBV12-3 or TRBV12-4 and TRBJ2-3; D remains unclear. This CDR3 contains 14 residues. DNA of the CDR3: TGTGCCAGCAGCCCCGTAATAAACACAGATGCGCAGTATTTT. This codes for CASSPVINTDAQYF.

The chain is built from TRBV24-1 and TRBJ2-1; 9 bases align to TRBD2. This CDR3 is 16 amino acids long. Per germline, CDR1 KGHDR and CDR2 SFDVKD. Germline trimming cut 5 bases from V and 2 bases from J; bases unmatched to any gene: 6. The CDR3, as DNA: TGTGCCACCAGTGTCTCCATAGCGGGGGCCTACAATGAGCAGTTCTTC. This sequence encodes CATSVSIAGAYNEQFF.

The genes are TRBV3-1 and TRBJ2-1, with 14 positions matching TRBD2. The ends lost 0 bases at V and 4 bases at J; junction bases unmatched: 17. Germline CDR1 is LGHDT and CDR2 is YNNKEL (reference sequence). CDR3 length equals 22 residues. As DNA, the CDR3 is TGTGCCAGCAGCCAAGATATCCGCTCGACTAGCGGGGGGGCCACAGTATACAATGAGCAGTTCTTC. Translated: CASSQDIRSTSGGATVYNEQFF.

The genes are TRBV12-3 or TRBV12-4 and TRBJ2-3; D gene uncertain. The CDR3 runs to 14 residues. V was clipped by 4 bases and J by 4 bases, with 12 bases between them. The CDR3: CASSSSAFADTQYF. In nucleotides, the CDR3 is TGTGCCAGCAGTTCGTCAGCGTTCGCAGATACGCAGTATTTT.

This chain joins TRBV5-1 and TRBJ2-3; D call uncertain. The ends were cut back, 0 bases at V and 2 bases at J, with 10 bases in the middle. CDR3 length equals 15 residues. Germline CDR1 and CDR2: SGHRS and YFSETQ. The CDR3 coding sequence is TGCGCCAGCAGCTTGGATTTTTACGCCACAGATACGCAGTATTTT. This codes for CASSLDFYATDTQYF. Looking up the rest from reference TRBV5-1 and TRBJ2-3 gives the full variable domain: KAGVTQTPRYLIKTRGQQVTLSCSPISGHRSVSWYQQTPGQGLQFLFEYFSETQRNKGNFPGRFSGRQFSNSRSEMNVSTLELGDSALYLCASSLDFYATDTQYFGPGTRLTVL.

In this sample, this clonotype turned up many times. The J gene is TRBJ2-7, the V gene TRBV20-1; D is possibly TRBD2 (6 bases). V was trimmed by 6 bases and J by 3 bases, leaving 12 bases between them. The CDR3 contains 12 residues. The germline gives CDR1 DFQATT, CDR2 SNEGSKA (reference sequence). The CDR3 nucleotides read TGCAGTGCGTCCATGGAGGGCTACGAGCAGTACTTC. Amino acid sequence: CSASMEGYEQYF.

The CDR3 coding sequence is TGCAGTGCCGCTCTCACCGGACTAGCGGGAAGGTACGAGCAGTACTTC. Translated, it gives CSAALTGLAGRYEQYF. This chain joins TRBV20-1 and TRBJ2-7; 12 nucleotides agree with TRBD2. The CDR3 is 16 amino acids. Germline assignment: CDR1 DFQATT and CDR2 SNEGSKA (reference sequence). The ends lost 6 bases at V and 4 bases at J; junction bases unmatched: 13.

CDR3 in DNA: TGCGCCAGCAGCTTGGCAGGGGTGTACCAAGAGACCCAGTACTTC. Amino acids: CASSLAGVYQETQYF. This chain links TRBV5-1 with TRBJ2-5; possible D gene TRBD1, 6 bases. The V gene's germline CDR1 is SGHRS and CDR2 YFSETQ. Between the trimmed V and J ends, which lost 0 bases and 0 bases, there was a span of 9 bases. The CDR3 has 15 residues.

This clonotype was detected a few times. The chain is built from TRBV9 and TRBJ2-5; D is unclear. The CDR3 has 14 residues. Trimming pared 0 bases from V and 5 bases from J, leaving 11 bases between. CDR1 is SGDLS and CDR2 is YYNGEE in the germline V gene. CDR3 sequence (DNA): TGTGCCAGCAGCGTAGAATCCCATCCGGAGACCCAGTACTTC. It codes for CASSVESHPETQYF.

This clonotype was detected only a few times. This chain links TRBV4-1 with TRBJ2-1; possibly TRBD1 or TRBD2 for D (5 bases each). V was shortened by 0 bases and J by 0 bases, with 12 bases between the two germline ends. The CDR3 loop spans 17 amino acids. Germline CDR1 and CDR2: MGHRA and YSYEKL. CDR3 DNA sequence: TGCGCCAGCAGCCAAGATAGATGGGGGAGCTCCTACAATGAGCAGTTCTTC. Encoded protein: CASSQDRWGSSYNEQFF.

The CDR3 reads CASSKPQEEGQETQYF. The CDR3 region has the DNA TGTGCCAGCAGCAAACCGCAGGAGGAGGGCCAAGAGACCCAGTACTTC. The rearrangement links TRBV21-1 to TRBJ2-5; TRBD2, the table's D call, was not compared with the DNA. TRBV21-1 is designated a pseudogene. The CDR3 totals 16 residues.

V usage is TRBV6-1 and J usage is TRBJ2-7, with D hard to call. CDR1 and CDR2 (germline): MNHNS, SASEGT. The V and J ends lost 3 bases and 2 bases respectively, with 14 bases between them. This CDR3 contains 15 residues. The CDR3 reads CASSDGPVPAYEQYF. The CDR3 DNA reads TGTGCCAGCAGTGACGGTCCGGTCCCCGCCTACGAGCAGTACTTC.

To note about this clonotype: The junction differs from germline at one of its ends, possibly a read error. Written as DNA, the CDR3 is TGTGCCAGCAGTTATTCACGGGTCCGAAGCACAGATGCGCAGTATTTT. It encodes CASSYSRVRSTDAQYF. This rearrangement joins TRBV6-5 to TRBJ2-3; D is unresolved. The CDR3 is made up of 16 amino acids. Germline V gene lookup returns CDR1 MNHEY and CDR2 SVGAGI.